Each of the 8 T cell receptor beta chains below was sequenced from the same sample in a study of response to subunit inactivated influenza vaccine. TCRdb reprocessed the RT-PCR reads with MiXCR, giving one entry per CDR3 protein. The repertoire has roughly 650,000 distinct CDR3 sequences, around 14% of them found once; the top ten carry 11%. The sample in question was PBMCs from blood, obtained 11 to 12 days after vaccination. These receptor sequences come from a man between 50 and 59 years old who received an inactivated influenza vaccine.

This clonotype has just a few counts. This chain links TRBV12-3 or TRBV12-4 with TRBJ1-6, with 8 positions matching TRBD1. V was pared by 5 bases and J by 8 bases, with 8 bases of the junction left unmatched. This CDR3 has 15 amino acids. In nucleotides, the CDR3 is TGTGCCAGCAGTCCTACTACAGGGGGTTATTCACCCCTCCACTTT. Translation gives CASSPTTGGYSPLHF.

The chain has TRBV12-3 or TRBV12-4 and TRBJ2-7, with D perhaps given as TRBD1 or TRBD2 (5 bases each). The CDR3 runs 14 residues. The V gene lost 3 bases and the J gene lost 3 bases, with 12 bases spanning the gap. The DNA for the CDR3 is TGTGCCAGCAGTTTCAGGGACCCTTACTACGAGCAGTACTTC. Translation: CASSFRDPYYEQYF.

The V gene is TRBV9, the J gene TRBJ2-5, with D maybe TRBD2 (5 bases). Between the trimmed V and J ends, which lost 0 bases and 4 bases, there was a span of 10 bases. This CDR3 has 14 residues. Germline CDR1 SGDLS, CDR2 YYNGEE. This CDR3 is CASSVGEGRETQYF. CDR3 nucleotide sequence: TGTGCCAGCAGCGTAGGCGAGGGCAGAGAGACCCAGTACTTC.

The V call is TRBV20-1, the J call TRBJ1-3; tentatively, D is TRBD1 (5 bases). Germline V gives CDR1 DFQATT, CDR2 SNEGSKA (reference sequence). V shed 1 base and J shed 4 bases, with 17 bases lying between them. This CDR3 region has 16 residues. The CDR3 spells CSARAQSGGRGNTIYF. The CDR3 DNA is TGCAGTGCTAGAGCTCAGTCTGGGGGACGGGGAAACACCATATATTTT.

This clonotype was observed a handful of times. The V gene is TRBV7-2, the J gene TRBJ2-5, with unresolved D. V lost 0 bases and J 2 bases, leaving 16 bases between the germline ends. Germline loops: CDR1 SGHTA, CDR2 FQGNSA. The CDR3 has 17 residues. The CDR3 loop reads CASSLAEARYLQETQYF. DNA for the CDR3: TGTGCCAGCAGCTTAGCGGAAGCTAGATACTTGCAAGAGACCCAGTACTTC.

In this sample, this clonotype turned up a few times. This chain uses TRBV10-3 with TRBJ1-6; 7 nucleotides align to TRBD1. CDR1 and CDR2 from the germline V gene are ENHRY and SYGVKD. The V and J ends lost 4 bases and 7 bases, in that order; junction bases with no gene match: 4. CDR3 size: 14 residues. The CDR3 loop reads CAISAGTDNSPLHF. DNA of the CDR3: TGTGCCATCAGTGCTGGGACAGACAATTCACCCCTCCACTTT.

CDR3 coding DNA: TGTGCCAGCAGCTTAGAAAAATGGATTACCTACAATGAGCAGTTCTTC. It encodes CASSLEKWITYNEQFF. V and J are TRBV11-2 and TRBJ2-1, with D unclear. This CDR3 comprises 16 residues. V was pared by 0 bases and J by 2 bases, with 11 bases between. From germline, CDR1 is SGHAT and CDR2 FQNNGV.

This clonotype was counted many times. The chain joins TRBV4-3 to TRBJ2-3, with D possibly TRBD2 on 5 matching bases. Germline lookup yields CDR1 LGHNA and CDR2 YSLEER. This CDR3 comprises 14 residues. Trimming left V 4 bases short and J 4 bases short, with 12 bases between. The CDR3 is CASSPGSLPDTQYF. The CDR3 DNA reads TGCGCCAGCAGCCCGGGGTCCCTCCCAGATACGCAGTATTTT.